These T cell receptor beta chains were read from a single sample in a study of T cells in tumors after PD-1 blockade. Some clones are missing from TCRdb's copy, which holds only in-frame ones; the method was immunoSEQ multiplex PCR. This sample has more than 40,000 clones, with roughly 80% found just once. Sequenced here: PBMCs, sampled before anti-PD-1 treatment. The receptors were gathered from a human donor with basal cell carcinoma. Both conserved end residues are trimmed from each CDR3.

TRBJ2-7 TRBV18 ASSAAAGAAYEQY
TRBJ2-7 TRBV5-1 ASSLDRAGLSYEQY
TRBJ1-1 TRBV19 ASSMPGQSNTEAF
TRBJ2-1 TRBV19 ASSRTGDGEQF
TRBJ1-1 TRBV27 ASSLARGSTEAF
TRBJ1-3 TRBV12-3/TRBV12-4 ASSPRNTIY
TRBJ2-6 TRBV7-9 ASSKGGGANVLT
TRBJ2-5 TRBV5-1 ASSSGGNQETQY
TRBJ2-1 TRBV7-7 ASSPDIYSYNEQF
TRBJ2-5 TRBV5-1 ASSMGQGYETQY
TRBJ2-6 TRBV6-4 ASSDWTPSGANVLT
TRBJ2-3 TRBV27 ASSLASRASTDTQY
TRBJ1-2 TRBV10-3 AISEVRGRGYGYT
TRBJ1-2 TRBV9 ASSVGTGYGYT
TRBJ2-7 TRBV25-1 ASSPGTNSYEQY
TRBJ1-6 TRBV19 ASSIVGQMGSPLH
TRBJ1-1 TRBV12-3/TRBV12-4 ASSVDRGTEAF
TRBJ2-3 TRBV5-4 ASSLYTDTQY
TRBJ1-3 TRBV7-8 ASSLGIAGGLGNTIY
TRBJ2-7 TRBV5-6 ASSRDSQGRYEQY
TRBJ2-7 TRBV6-5 ASPTASSYEQY
TRBJ1-1 TRBV5-1 ASSLAPAGGTEAF
TRBJ1-1 TRBV14 ASSQEARQGAF
TRBJ1-5 TRBV7-9 ASSLGRGLEQPQH
TRBJ1-6 TRBV3-1/TRBV3-2 ASSQDRESPLH
TRBJ2-7 TRBV12-3/TRBV12-4 ASSPRNPSEQY
TRBJ2-4 TRBV5-6 ASSLAGGPSKNIQY
TRBJ1-2 TRBV12-2 ASRFGTGANSYGYT
TRBJ2-5 TRBV3-1/TRBV3-2 ASSRRTSGAQETQY
TRBJ2-7 TRBV28 ASSLRAYRHEQY
TRBJ2-6 TRBV2 ASSEVEGAGANVLT
TRBJ2-7 TRBV7-9 ASSKSQEPSYEQY
TRBJ1-3 TRBV4-2 ASSPSSTGNTIY
TRBJ1-5 TRBV7-9 ASSFAGGHQPQH
TRBJ1-2 TRBV6-1 ASSEAGSNYGYT
TRBJ1-1 TRBV15 ATSIFGRATEAF
TRBJ2-7 TRBV5-1 ASSLGQTATEQY
TRBJ1-2 TRBV11-3 ASSRTRGTNYGYT
TRBJ1-6 TRBV5-1 ASSGMTGNNSPLH
TRBJ1-1 TRBV6-5 ASSKRTGNTEAF
TRBJ2-3 TRBV7-6 ASSFLAGATDTQY